The T cell receptor beta chain described here comes from a study of human thymus T cells (dated by TCRdb to about 2020). For context, the study as a whole: The study characterized TCR alpha and beta repertoires from eight infant thymus samples and a few related peripheral blood samples. The infant donors were roughly 6 to 250 days old, and the cohort included five or six males and a couple of females. Summary of the overall study and its limitations: The related research found that thymic TCR repertoires overlapped highly between unrelated individuals. Thymus samples yielded on average approximately 860,000 unique TCRB clonotypes, compared with about 80,000 from blood samples. Biased V and J gene segment usage appeared to be present in both thymic and peripheral blood repertoires.

The CDR3 measures 12 amino acids from cysteine to phenylalanine. The read is trimmed to its CDR3 DNA, 36 bases read in frame from base 1. V trim: 6 bases; J trim: 3 bases; unmatched bases: 0. The germline V gene supplies CDR1 LGHNT and CDR2 FRNRAP. Notes on this clone: It has no known antigen specificity. Within one base of it there is no much larger clone, and no base qualities were kept.

The immunoSEQ multiplex PCR assay was used to amplify the TCRB and TCRAD loci from a standardized quantity of quality-controlled genomic DNA. The amplicons spanned the V(D)J region and were long enough to cover the CDR3 and allow V and J genes to be identified. The amplicons were sequenced on an Illumina platform via the commercial immunoSEQ service. On the authors' methods: Corrections for primer bias and sequencing errors followed previously described methods, while TCRAD and TCRB definitions were based on the IMGT database. immunoSEQ Analyzer 3.0 and VDJTools were used for repertoire analysis, which covered basic statistics, V/J segment usage, diversity estimates, rarefaction and pairwise overlap. Diversity was estimated using the Chao1, ChaoE, Efron-Thisted, Shannon and inverse Simpson indices, and was also estimated on datasets down-sampled to the size of the smallest sample. Repertoire overlap was assessed by strict matching of CDR3 nucleotide sequence, V gene and J gene, and clustering was done by Jaccard-based multidimensional scaling. TCRdb carries this immuneACCESS record with in-frame sequences only. Its versions omit some clonotypes, under half of them owing to an unresolved V gene in the studies checked, with the rest unexplained. That table furnishes V, J and clone size, whereas the DNA furnished D and trimming. A total of roughly 120,000 clones appear in this sample, more than 90% of them only once. Together, the top ten hold roughly 0.024% of the sample.

Thymus tissue was obtained as surgical resects removed during corrective cardiac surgery. In Finland, the donors were immunologically healthy infants who were having open corrective cardiac surgery for congenital heart defects. Thymocytes were freed from the tissue by mechanical means and kept at -70 degrees C as pellets of roughly 8.5-31 million cells. Genomic DNA was extracted from frozen cell pellets with a QIAsymphony instrument. Source material: thymus tissue. The chain is encoded by TRBV12-5 joined to TRBJ2-5; 8 central nucleotides agree with TRBD1. The receptor comes from a boy less than two years old with a congenital heart defect but otherwise immunologically healthy. The CDR3 reads CASGDREETQYF. The bases are TGTGCTAGTGGGGACAGGGAAGAGACCCAGTACTTC.